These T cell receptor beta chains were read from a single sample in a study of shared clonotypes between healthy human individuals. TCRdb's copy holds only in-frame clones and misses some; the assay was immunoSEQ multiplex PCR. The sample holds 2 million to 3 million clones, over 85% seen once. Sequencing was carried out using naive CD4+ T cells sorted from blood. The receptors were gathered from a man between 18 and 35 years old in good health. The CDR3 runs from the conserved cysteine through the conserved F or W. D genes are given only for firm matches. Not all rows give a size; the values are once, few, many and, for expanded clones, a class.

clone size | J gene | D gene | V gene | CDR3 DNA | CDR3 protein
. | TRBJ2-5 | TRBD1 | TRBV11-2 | TGTGCCAGCAGCTCAGGACAGGGAGAGACCCAGTACTTC | CASSSGQGETQYF
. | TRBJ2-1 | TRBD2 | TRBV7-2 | TGTGCCAGCAGCTTAGCGCCAGCGGGAGCCAACAATGAGCAGTTCTTC | CASSLAPAGANNEQFF
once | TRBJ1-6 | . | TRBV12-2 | TGTGCAAGTCGCTCACCGCGCGTGAGGTCCTATAATTCACCCCTCCACTTT | CASRSPRVRSYNSPLHF
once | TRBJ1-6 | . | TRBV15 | TGTGCCACCAGCAGTTGGGGGAAGGGATCACCCCTCCACTTT | CATSSWGKGSPLHF
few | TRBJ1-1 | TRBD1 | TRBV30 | TGTGCCTGGATGGGACAGGCTGAAGCTTTCTTT | CAWMGQAEAFF
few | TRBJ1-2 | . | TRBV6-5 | TGTGCCAGCAGTCTGAGGGGAGGGTATGGCTACACCTTC | CASSLRGGYGYTF
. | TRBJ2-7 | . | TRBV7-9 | TGTGCCAGCAGCTTACACGGGGCGCGTGCCGAGCAGTACTTC | CASSLHGARAEQYF
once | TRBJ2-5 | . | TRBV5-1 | TGCGCCAGCAGCCACGGGACCGGGGAGACCCAGTACTTC | CASSHGTGETQYF
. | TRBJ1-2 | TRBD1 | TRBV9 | TGTGCCAGCAGCGCCGGGGGACAGAACTATGGCTACACCTTC | CASSAGGQNYGYTF
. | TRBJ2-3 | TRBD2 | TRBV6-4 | TGTGCCAGCAGTAATAGCGGGGGGGCCTGGGATACGCAGTATTTT | CASSNSGGAWDTQYF
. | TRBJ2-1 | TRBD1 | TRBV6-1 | TGTGCCAGCAGGGACGACAGGGGGGGTTATGAGCAGTTCTTC | CASRDDRGGYEQFF
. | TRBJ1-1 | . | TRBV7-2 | TGTGCCAGCAGCACTTCACAGTGGGGGAACACTGAAGCTTTCTTT | CASSTSQWGNTEAFF
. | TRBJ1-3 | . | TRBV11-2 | TGTGCCAGCAGCTTAGGGCTCCCGGGGAAAGGTGGAAACACCATATATTTT | CASSLGLPGKGGNTIYF
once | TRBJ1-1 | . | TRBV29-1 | TGCAGCGTTGCGCCCCGGTTACGCAACACTGAAGCTTTCTTT | CSVAPRLRNTEAFF
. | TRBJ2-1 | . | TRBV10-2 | TGCGCCAGCAGTGTTATGGCGGGCATCAATGAGCAGTTCTTC | CASSVMAGINEQFF
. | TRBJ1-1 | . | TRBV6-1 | TGTGCCAGCAGCCCACAGGGGAACACTGAAGCTTTCTTT | CASSPQGNTEAFF
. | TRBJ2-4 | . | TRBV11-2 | TGTGCCAGCAGCCTAGGAAGGCCTGGCAAAAACATTCAGTACTTC | CASSLGRPGKNIQYF